Reported below is one TCR beta chain. One end of the junction fails to match germline, which may point to a read error. Investigators prepared the TCR beta libraries by applying iRepertoire HTBI primers and Arm-PCR of CDR3 regions. TCRdb ran MiXCR on the multiplex PCR reads and lists one entry per CDR3 protein. The sample carries about 420,000 distinct CDR3 sequences, roughly 17% recorded once. Time point: newly diagnosed GD, antithyroid drugs for less than 3 months. PBMCs provided the RNA from which the TCR library was made. It was American Thyroid Association guidelines that determined Graves' disease diagnosis. There are 17 residues in the CDR3. In germline, CDR1 is SGHAT, CDR2 FQDESV (reference sequence). The data derive from a study of regulatory T cells in long-lasting Graves disease. This sample was shared with a second study, whose subject was T cells in Graves' hyperthyroidism and ophthalmopathy. That source notes: Diagnoses were established using clinical symptoms, serum thyroxine and TRAb, thyroid ultrasound and orbital computed tomography.

This chain joins TRBV11-1 and TRBJ2-2; 10 positions match TRBD2. The source of this sequence is a woman aged 18-29 years with Graves disease. This specimen consisted of peripheral blood mononuclear cells (PBMCs), obtained at new diagnosis, from a patient treated with antithyroid drugs. The CDR3 DNA reads TGCGCCAGCAGCAGCGGGGGGGTCCGAATCAACACCGGGGAGCTGTTTTTT. Protein: CASSSGGVRINTGELFF. The variable domain in full, completed from reference TRBV11-1 and TRBJ2-2, reads EAEVAQSPRYKITEKSQAVAFWCDPISGHATLYWYRQILGQGPELLVQFQDESVVDDSQLPKDRFSAERLKGVDSTLKIQPAELGDSAMYLCASSSGGVRINTGELFFGEGSRLTVL.